This T cell receptor (beta chain) was recorded in a study of blood T cell repertoires in COVID-19. Looking at the study overall: Specimens from acute and convalescent COVID-19 originated in the United States, Italy and Spain. PBMCs, B-cell-depleted T cells, or T cells were the source of the cDNA or gDNA that made up the material.

Authors' analysis steps: Amplification of reference gene primers was used by the study to estimate nucleated cell counts. The repertoire was sequenced with immunoSEQ multiplex PCR; TCRdb's copy has only in-frame clones and lacks some. Clone size and V and J calls were adopted from that table, with D and trimming inferred from the DNA. Among 230,000 or so clones, roughly 84% were seen once, and the ten largest hold nearly 20%. The TCR originated in a man aged 25 to 40 with active or convalescent COVID-19. The sample consisted of peripheral blood.

The CDR3 sequence: CASSDNRATGNTIYF. CDR3 DNA: TGCGCCAGCAGTGATAACAGGGCTACTGGAAACACCATATATTTT. The rearrangement links TRBV10-2 to TRBJ1-3; D is possibly TRBD1 (6 bases). Germline V gene sequence: CDR1 WSHSY, CDR2 SAAADI. The CDR3 sequence is 15 residues long. V was pared by 3 bases and J by 2 bases, with 11 bases between.